These 16 T cell receptor beta chains originate from one sample sequenced in a study of cytomegalovirus exposure and HLA in healthy donors. PCR primers comprised 60 Vbeta and 13 Jbeta primers. Some clones are missing from TCRdb's copy, which holds only in-frame ones; the method was immunoSEQ multiplex PCR. Of some 200,000 clones in the sample, roughly 89% were seen once. Sequencing was carried out using PBMCs. The receptors here all came from a woman younger than 35 in good health and CMV-seronegative.

The chain uses TRBV2 and TRBJ2-2, with a possible D match to TRBD2 (6 bases). Germline CDR1 and CDR2: SNHLY and FYNNEI. The CDR3 length is 16 residues. The ends were cut back, 8 bases at V and 6 bases at J, with 22 bases in the middle. The DNA for the CDR3 is TGTGCCAGCGCCTTCCGGGAATCGGGGGTCGCCGGGGAGCTGTTTTTT. The encoded protein is CASAFRESGVAGELFF.

V and J are TRBV6-5 and TRBJ1-3; a weak D match, TRBD1 (6 bases). The CDR3 has 14 amino acids. Trimming removed 5 bases at V and 3 bases at J, with 11 bases between. Per germline, CDR1 MNHEY and CDR2 SVGAGI. CDR3: CASSRGGFGNTIYF. DNA of the CDR3: TGTGCCAGCAGTAGGGGGGGATTTGGAAACACCATATATTTT.

The rearrangement joins TRBV27 to TRBJ1-1, with D possibly TRBD1 on 6 matching bases. CDR1 and CDR2 from the germline V gene are MNHEY and SMNVEV (reference sequence). Trimming stripped 2 bases from V and 4 bases from J, with 20 bases between. The CDR3 covers 17 residues. The CDR3: CASSLVFGGPGGTEAFF. CDR3 in DNA: TGTGCCAGCAGTTTAGTGTTCGGGGGGCCGGGGGGCACTGAAGCTTTCTTT.

Remarks on this clone: The same CDR3 can be traced to other DNA sequences in this sample. This sequence joins TRBV7-2 and TRBJ1-2, with 8 bases that match TRBD1. The V gene end was trimmed by 5 bases and the J gene end by 5 bases; junction bases not matched to a gene: 4. The V gene's germline CDR1 is SGHTA and CDR2 FQGNSA. The CDR3 consists of 13 residues. Written as DNA, the CDR3 is TGTGCCAGCAGCCCGGGGACAGGTTATGGCTACACCTTC. Its protein product is CASSPGTGYGYTF.

The V gene is TRBV19, the J gene TRBJ1-1; D uncertain. The CDR3 has 13 residues. The ends were cut back, 2 bases at V and 12 bases at J, with 16 bases in the middle. Germline values: CDR1 LNHDA, CDR2 SQIVND (reference sequence). CDR3 region: CASSIQRTSLPFF. The CDR3 region has the DNA TGTGCCAGTAGTATACAGCGGACGTCCCTCCCTTTCTTT.

This rearrangement joins TRBV5-6 to TRBJ2-2; TRBD2 aligns across 11 bases. Per germline, CDR1 SGHDT and CDR2 YYEEEE. V lost 0 bases and J lost 4; bases outside the gene matches: 5. This CDR3 comprises 17 residues. In nucleotides, the CDR3 is TGTGCCAGCAGCTTGGTAGCGGGAGGGCCGGTCACCGGGGAGCTGTTTTTT. Amino acid sequence: CASSLVAGGPVTGELFF.

The J gene is TRBJ2-5, the V gene TRBV11-2, with D uncertain. The DNA end lines up better with TRBJ2-7; the J call may be wrong. The CDR3 covers 13 residues. Germline values: CDR1 SGHAT, CDR2 FQNNGV. Written as DNA, the CDR3 is TGTGCCAGCAGCTTACGGGTTGACTACGAGCAGTACTTC. It specifies CASSLRVDYEQYF.

The chain has TRBV4-3 and TRBJ2-2, with D maybe TRBD1 (5 bases). The length of the CDR3 is 15 residues. Trimming removed 0 bases from V and 8 bases from J, with 13 bases in between. The germline V gene encodes CDR1 LGHNA and CDR2 YSLEER. In DNA form, the CDR3 reads TGCGCCAGCAGCCAAGATCCCCAGGGTTCGGGGGAGCTGTTTTTT. It is translated as CASSQDPQGSGELFF.

This clone came up a few times. The chain employs TRBV6-1 and TRBJ1-5; maybe TRBD1 (5 bases). The CDR3 is 14 amino acids. Germline assignment: CDR1 MNHNS and CDR2 SASEGT. V lost 5 bases and J 3 bases, leaving 11 bases between the germline ends. In DNA, the CDR3 is TGTGCCAGCAGTCGTGACAGATCCAATCAGCCCCAGCATTTT. Its protein product is CASSRDRSNQPQHF.

This chain connects TRBV6-1 to TRBJ1-2, with 8 nucleotides matching TRBD1. The germline V gene encodes CDR1 MNHNS and CDR2 SASEGT. After removal of 4 bases from V and 4 bases from J, the junction contained 11 bases not matched to a gene. The CDR3 is 16 amino acids. The CDR3 is CASSVSSGGGLYGYTF. Here the CDR3 DNA reads TGTGCCAGCAGTGTTTCCTCAGGGGGCGGCCTCTATGGCTACACCTTC.

The chain has TRBV5-1 and TRBJ2-5; D unclear. Deletions cut 0 bases from V and 4 bases from J, with 10 bases between. CDR1 and CDR2 from the germline V gene are SGHRS and YFSETQ. The CDR3 has 14 amino acids. CDR3 residues: CASSLDSSRETQYF. Written as DNA, the CDR3 is TGCGCCAGCAGCTTGGATTCCAGTCGAGAGACCCAGTACTTC.

The rearrangement links TRBV29-1 to TRBJ1-1, with D possibly matching TRBD1 (6 bases). The V end was cut by 7 bases, the J end by 1 base, with 13 bases between. Per germline, CDR1 SQVTM and CDR2 ANQGSEA. CDR3 length: 13 residues. The CDR3 spells CSGRDIPNTEAFF. CDR3 coding DNA: TGCAGCGGCCGGGACATACCGAACACTGAAGCTTTCTTT.

V and J are TRBV18 and TRBJ2-1; TRBD2 aligns across 10 bases. Germline-derived CDR1 and CDR2 are KGHSH and LQKENI. Trimming took 6 bases from V and 0 from J; bases not matched to a gene: 5. The CDR3 runs 16 residues. CDR3 in amino acids: CASSRTSGTSYNEQFF. The CDR3, as DNA: TGTGCCAGCTCGCGGACTAGCGGAACCTCCTACAATGAGCAGTTCTTC. The full variable domain, its missing parts supplied by reference TRBV18 and TRBJ2-1, is NAGVMQNPRHLVRRRGQEARLRCSPMKGHSHVYWYRQLPEEGLKFMVYLQKENIIDESGMPKERFSAEFPKEGPSILRIQQVVRGDSAAYFCASSRTSGTSYNEQFFGPGTRLTVL.

V and J are TRBV2 and TRBJ1-1, with 9 positions matching TRBD1. Per germline, CDR1 SNHLY and CDR2 FYNNEI. The V and J ends lost 2 bases and 6 bases, in that order; junction bases with no gene match: 7. The CDR3 length is 15 residues. The CDR3: CASSERTGASAEAFF. The CDR3 coding sequence is TGTGCCAGCAGTGAAAGGACAGGGGCTTCTGCTGAAGCTTTCTTT.

The rearrangement uses TRBV10-3 and TRBJ2-5; maybe TRBD1 (6 bases). The CDR3 is 14 amino acids. The V and J ends lost 2 bases and 7 bases respectively, with 14 bases between them. Germline CDR1 is ENHRY and CDR2 is SYGVKD. The CDR3 is CAISERTDGRTQYF. CDR3 DNA: TGTGCCATCAGTGAGAGGACAGACGGAAGGACCCAGTACTTC.

V is TRBV6-1 and J is TRBJ1-1, with D possibly being TRBD1 (6 bases). The CDR3 has 13 amino acids. CDR1 is MNHNS, CDR2 SASEGT, per germline. The V gene lost 8 bases and the J gene lost 2 bases, with 12 bases spanning the gap. In nucleotides, the CDR3 is TGTGCCAGCGTCGTGGACAGCAACACTGAAGCTTTCTTT. This codes for CASVVDSNTEAFF.